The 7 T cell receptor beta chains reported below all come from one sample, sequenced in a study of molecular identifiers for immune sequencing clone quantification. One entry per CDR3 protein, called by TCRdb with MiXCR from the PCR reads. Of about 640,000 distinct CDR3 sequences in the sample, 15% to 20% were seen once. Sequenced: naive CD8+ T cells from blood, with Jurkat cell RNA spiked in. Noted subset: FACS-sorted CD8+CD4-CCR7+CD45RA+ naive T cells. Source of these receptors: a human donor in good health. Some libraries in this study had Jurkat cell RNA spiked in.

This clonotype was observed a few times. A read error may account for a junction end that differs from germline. CDR3 region: CANSEEGTATDTQYF. In DNA, the CDR3 is TGTGCCAACAGCGAGGAGGGGACAGCTACAGATACGCAGTATTTT. The chain recombines TRBV9 with TRBJ2-3; a possible D gene is TRBD1 (7 bases). Germline loops: CDR1 SGDLS, CDR2 YYNGEE. The CDR3 runs 15 residues.

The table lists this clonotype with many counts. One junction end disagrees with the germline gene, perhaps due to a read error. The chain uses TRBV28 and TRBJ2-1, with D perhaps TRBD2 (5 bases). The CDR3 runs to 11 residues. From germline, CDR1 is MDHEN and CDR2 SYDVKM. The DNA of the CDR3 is TGCGCCAGCAGTGAGGGCGGTGAGCAGTTCTTC. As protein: CASSEGGEQFF.

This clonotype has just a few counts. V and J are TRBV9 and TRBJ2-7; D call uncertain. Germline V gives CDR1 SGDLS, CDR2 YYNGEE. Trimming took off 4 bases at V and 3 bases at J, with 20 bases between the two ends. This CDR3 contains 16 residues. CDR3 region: CASSPGTLVADYEQYF. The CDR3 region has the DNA TGTGCCAGCAGCCCAGGCACGTTAGTGGCAGACTACGAGCAGTACTTC.

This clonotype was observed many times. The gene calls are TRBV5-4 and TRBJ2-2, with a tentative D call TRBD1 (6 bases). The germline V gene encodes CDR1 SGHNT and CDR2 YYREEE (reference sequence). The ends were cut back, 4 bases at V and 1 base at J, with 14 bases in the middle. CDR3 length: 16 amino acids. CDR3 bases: TGTGCCAGCAGCCCCGGGGCAGGGGAGAACACCGGGGAGCTGTTTTTT. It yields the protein CASSPGAGENTGELFF.

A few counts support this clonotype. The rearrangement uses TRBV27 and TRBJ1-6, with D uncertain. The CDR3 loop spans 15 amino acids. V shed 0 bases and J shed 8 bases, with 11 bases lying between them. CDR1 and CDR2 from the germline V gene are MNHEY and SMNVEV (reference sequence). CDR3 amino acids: CASSLSIAGHSPLHF. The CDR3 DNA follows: TGTGCCAGCAGTTTATCGATTGCAGGACATTCACCCCTCCACTTT.

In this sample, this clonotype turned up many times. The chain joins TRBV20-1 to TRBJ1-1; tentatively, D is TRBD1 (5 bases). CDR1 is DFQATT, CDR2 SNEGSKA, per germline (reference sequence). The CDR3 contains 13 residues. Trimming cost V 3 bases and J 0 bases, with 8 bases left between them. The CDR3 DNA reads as TGCAGTGCTAGCGTGGGACTGAACACTGAAGCTTTCTTT. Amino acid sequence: CSASVGLNTEAFF.

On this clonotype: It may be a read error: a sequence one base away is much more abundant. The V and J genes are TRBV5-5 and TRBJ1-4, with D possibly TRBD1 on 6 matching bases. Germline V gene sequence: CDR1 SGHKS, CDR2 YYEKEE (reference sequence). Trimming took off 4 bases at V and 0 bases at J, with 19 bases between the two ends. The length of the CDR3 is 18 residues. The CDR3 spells CASSLPTDRGTTNEKLFF. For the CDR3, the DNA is TGTGCCAGCAGCCTCCCCACTGATAGGGGGACAACTAATGAAAAACTGTTTTTT. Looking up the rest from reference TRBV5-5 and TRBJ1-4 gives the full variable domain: DAGVTQSPTHLIKTRGQQVTLRCSPISGHKSVSWYQQVLGQGPQFIFQYYEKEERGRGNFPDRFSARQFPNYSSELNVNALLLGDSALYLCASSLPTDRGTTNEKLFFGSGTQLSVL.